The next 7 T cell receptor beta chains were all read from a single sample in a study of blood T cell repertoires in COVID-19. The data were produced by immunoSEQ multiplex PCR, yet TCRdb's version contains in-frame clones alone and is incomplete. Of about 210,000 clones in the sample, about 83% are singletons; the top ten hold 2% to 3%. Sequences were obtained from peripheral blood. The receptor source for this set is a woman aged 40 to 50 with active or convalescent COVID-19.

This sequence joins TRBV6-2 or TRBV6-3 and TRBJ1-5; no definite D call. The length of the CDR3 is 11 residues. V was pared by 2 bases and J by 12 bases, with 8 bases between. In germline, CDR1 is MNHEY, CDR2 SVGEGT. This chain's CDR3 is CASSYPGDQHF. Written as DNA, the CDR3 is TGTGCCAGCAGTTACCCCGGGGACCAGCATTTT.

The chain carries TRBV3-1 (or the pseudogene TRBV3-2) and TRBJ2-3, with 7 nucleotides matching TRBD2. The germline V gene encodes CDR1 LGHDT and CDR2 YNNKEL (reference sequence). After removal of 11 bases from V and 5 bases from J, the junction contained 10 bases not matched to a gene. This CDR3 contains 13 residues. CDR3 amino acids: CAVGRESGDTQYF. As DNA, the CDR3 is TGTGCCGTCGGGCGGGAGTCGGGAGATACGCAGTATTTT.

This chain joins TRBV24-1 and TRBJ2-1; possibly TRBD2 for D (7 bases). The germline V and J ends were trimmed by 0 bases and 5 bases, with 13 bases remaining between them. Germline V lookup: CDR1 KGHDR, CDR2 SFDVKD. This CDR3 is built from 16 residues. In nucleotides, the CDR3 is TGTGCCACCAGTGATTTGCCCGGCGGGGGCAACAATGAGCAGTTCTTC. Amino acids: CATSDLPGGGNNEQFF.

The chain combines TRBV7-2 with TRBJ1-6, with D hard to call. CDR1 and CDR2 from the germline V gene are SGHTA and FQGNSA. This CDR3 has 12 amino acids. In DNA, the CDR3 is TGTGCTACTGGCTCCTATAATTCACCCCTCCACTTT. Its protein is CATGSYNSPLHF. Combining the CDR3 with reference TRBV7-2 and TRBJ1-6 gives the whole variable domain GAGVSQSPSNKVTEKGKDVELRCDPISGHTALYWYRQSLGQGLEFLIYFQGNSAPDKSGLPSDRFSAERTGGSVSTLTIQRTQQEDSAVYLCATGSYNSPLHFGNGTRLTVT.

This clone was found a few times. The chain recombines TRBV30 with TRBJ2-1; TRBD2 might be the D (6 bases). CDR1 is GTSNPN and CDR2 is SVGIG in the germline V gene (reference sequence). V shed 5 bases and J shed 2 bases, with 19 bases lying between them. The CDR3 extends over 16 amino acids. Written as DNA, the CDR3 is TGTGCCTGGGGCCTCGTGGGGGAGGTGGCCTACAATGAGCAGTTCTTC. It specifies CAWGLVGEVAYNEQFF.

This clone was seen a single time. The chain recombines TRBV5-1 with TRBJ2-1; the match to TRBD2 covers 7 bases. This CDR3 region has 16 residues. From germline, CDR1 is SGHRS and CDR2 YFSETQ. After removal of 2 bases from V and 0 bases from J, the junction contained 5 bases not matched to a gene. The CDR3 sequence is CASSLDGRYSYNEQFF. CDR3 nucleotides: TGCGCCAGCAGCTTAGACGGGAGGTACTCCTACAATGAGCAGTTCTTC.

This chain links TRBV27 with TRBJ2-1, with TRBD2 matching 9 bases. This CDR3 contains 15 residues. CDR1 and CDR2 (germline): MNHEY, SMNVEV (reference sequence). Germline trimming cut 6 bases from V and 6 bases from J; bases unmatched to any gene: 9. CDR3 nucleotide sequence: TGTGCCAGCAGCAAAGCGGGGGGATTTCTCAATGAGCAGTTCTTC. Protein sequence: CASSKAGGFLNEQFF.